Given below is one TCR beta chain in context. The antigen is not known. Genomic DNA from each subset was divided evenly over several immunoSEQ plates. Per sorted-subset replicate PCR, input was 200 to 250 ng DNA, representing tens of thousands of T cell genomes. The protocol was immunoSEQ multiplex PCR, while the TCRdb copy is restricted to in-frame clones and leaves out a portion. The profile shows roughly 1.5 million clones, about 98% of them singletons. These data are taken from a study of shared clonotypes between healthy human individuals. Study-wide points: Generation probabilities were higher for clonotypes shared across all four sorted-subset donors than for unshared ones.

This CDR3 spans 13 amino acids. V lost 5 bases and J 1 base, leaving 8 bases between the germline ends. Germline CDR1 and CDR2: SQVTM and ANQGSEA. The TCR originated in a young man in good health. Sequenced input: naive CD4+ T cells sorted from blood. Subset here: CD45RA+ positively selected. V usage is TRBV29-1 and J usage is TRBJ1-4; D ambiguous. As DNA, the CDR3 is TGCAGCGTTCGGCGGCTAACTAATGAAAAACTGTTTTTT. It translates to CSVRRLTNEKLFF.